This TCR beta chain was captured by sequencing in a study of control samples from healthy donors and cancer patients. The CDR3 loop spans 14 amino acids. V lost 6 bases and J 3 bases, leaving 14 bases between the germline ends. Germline values: CDR1 LGHDT, CDR2 YNNKEL (reference sequence). Assay: immunoSEQ multiplex PCR; the TCRdb copy retains only in-frame clones and omits some. The sample contains 90,000 to 140,000 clones, 83% of which appear only once. The sequenced sample was blood. The sequence was collected from a woman aged 50 to 60 in good health. V usage is TRBV3-1 (or the pseudogene TRBV3-2) and J usage is TRBJ1-2, with D tentatively TRBD1 (5 bases). The CDR3 here is CASRSEAGHYGYTF. CDR3 coding DNA: TGTGCCAGCAGGAGTGAGGCAGGGCACTATGGCTACACCTTC.